This note documents a single TCR beta chain sequence. The antigen is not known. This sample is part of a study of cytomegalovirus exposure and HLA in healthy donors. For the study at large: In an early release, HLA-typed donors contributed tens of millions of unique TCR sequences. Findings of the study overall: Equally common other TCR beta chains were less clonally expanded than HLA-associated ones, a later analysis found.

Missing from this donor's record is the CMV serostatus. Germline CDR1 MDHEN, CDR2 SYDVKM. This CDR3 contains 18 residues. The V and J ends lost 2 bases and 1 base respectively, with 20 bases between them. The PCR contained 60 Vbeta and 13 Jbeta primers. The method was immunoSEQ multiplex PCR; TCRdb's version includes in-frame clones alone and lacks a portion of them. The sample has about 98,000 clones, about 60% seen once. The chain is built from TRBV28 and TRBJ2-5, with D maybe TRBD2 (7 bases). The clonotype originates from a human donor in good health. The sequencing sample was made of PBMCs. The CDR3 nucleotides are TGTGCCAGCAGTTTAGGAAGCGGGACACTACCCTTCCAAGAGACCCAGTACTTC. Translated, it gives CASSLGSGTLPFQETQYF. Filled out from reference TRBV28 and TRBJ2-5, the complete variable domain reads DVKVTQSSRYLVKRTGEKVFLECVQDMDHENMFWYRQDPGLGLRLIYFSYDVKMKEKGDIPEGYSVSREKKERFSLILESASTNQTSMYLCASSLGSGTLPFQETQYFGPGTRLLVL.